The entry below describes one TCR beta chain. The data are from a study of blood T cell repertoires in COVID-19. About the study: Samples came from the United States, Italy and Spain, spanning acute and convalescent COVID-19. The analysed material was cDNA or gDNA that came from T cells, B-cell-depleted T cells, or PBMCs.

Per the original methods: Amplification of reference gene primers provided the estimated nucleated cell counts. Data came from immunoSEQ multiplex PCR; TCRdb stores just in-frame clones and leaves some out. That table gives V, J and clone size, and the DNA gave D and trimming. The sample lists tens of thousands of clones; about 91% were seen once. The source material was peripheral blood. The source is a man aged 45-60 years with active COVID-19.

The CDR3 region has the DNA TGTGCCAGCAGCGTAGTTGCGGGGGCGAACACTGAAGCTTTCTTT. It codes for CASSVVAGANTEAFF. The chain couples TRBV9 to TRBJ1-1; D perhaps matches TRBD1 (6 bases). V was trimmed by 0 bases and J by 1 base, leaving 10 bases between them. The CDR3 spans 15 residues. Germline CDR1 reads SGDLS; CDR2 reads YYNGEE.